This TCR beta chain emerged from a study of T cell changes during pregnancy in multiple sclerosis. TCRdb's copy holds only in-frame clones and misses some; the assay was immunoSEQ multiplex PCR. The sample holds about 94,000 clones, 90% to 95% seen once. The CDR3 sequence is 19 residues long. Source: peripheral blood, taken after pregnancy. This sequence was found in a female donor with multiple sclerosis, enrolled in a pregnancy study. This chain connects TRBV21-1 to TRBJ1-5; the D call of TRBD1 is as the table states it, not checked on the DNA. TRBV21-1 is designated a pseudogene. CDR3: CASSKVSNRGPISNQPQHF. The CDR3 DNA reads as TGTGCCAGCAGCAAAGTTTCCAACAGGGGGCCCATAAGCAATCAGCCCCAGCATTTT.